The 5 T cell receptor beta chains below come from one sample, sequenced in a study of Ad26.COV2.S vaccination and SARS-CoV-2 variants. This table comes from immunoSEQ multiplex PCR, and its TCRdb copy is limited to in-frame clones, with some not included. The repertoire consists of about 400,000 clones, with approximately 90% occurring once and the leading ten covering approximately 4%. The treatment here: roughly 19 received Ad26.COV2.S at low or high dose, single or two shots; about 5 received placebo; per-sample allocation not given. Following the first vaccine or placebo injection, samples were taken on day 63. The sample here was peripheral blood, taken in a trial of Ad26.COV2.S vaccine versus placebo. The receptors originated from a person aged 18-60 years who received the Ad26.COV2.S COVID-19 vaccine or a placebo.

The V and J genes are TRBV28 and TRBJ1-5, with D possibly being TRBD1 (5 bases). The CDR3 contains 14 residues. With 6 bases removed from V and 3 bases from J, the gap between germline ends came to 12 bases. Germline V CDR1 and CDR2: MDHEN, SYDVKM. The CDR3 DNA follows: TGTGCCAGCAGGCAGAGGGACTACAATCAGCCCCAGCATTTT. Protein sequence: CASRQRDYNQPQHF.

The chain uses TRBV19 and TRBJ2-3; D might be TRBD1 (6 bases). This CDR3 spans 15 amino acids. V lost 8 bases, J lost 0 bases, and 15 bases lay in between. Germline loops: CDR1 LNHDA, CDR2 SQIVND (reference sequence). CDR3 sequence reads: CASDQTGTSTDTQYF. CDR3 coding DNA: TGTGCCAGTGACCAGACAGGTACTAGCACAGATACGCAGTATTTT.

The chain combines TRBV7-2 with TRBJ2-1, with 11 bases identical to TRBD1. The V gene's germline CDR1 is SGHTA and CDR2 FQGNSA. The CDR3 consists of 16 residues. Germline trimming cut 4 bases from V and 4 bases from J; bases unmatched to any gene: 6. CDR3 sequence: CASSYSGQGAYNEQFF. In DNA, the CDR3 is TGTGCCAGCAGCTACTCTGGACAGGGGGCTTACAATGAGCAGTTCTTC.

This rearrangement joins TRBV7-6 to TRBJ2-7; 10 bases are a match to TRBD1. The germline gives CDR1 SGHVS, CDR2 FNYEAQ. The CDR3 consists of 15 residues. Trimming at V came to 6 bases and at J to 5 bases, leaving 10 bases not matched to a gene. CDR3 loop: CASRSDRGLYHEQYF. The CDR3 DNA follows: TGTGCCAGCAGATCAGACAGGGGGCTTTACCACGAGCAGTACTTC.

The chain uses TRBV27 and TRBJ1-4, with D maybe TRBD1 (5 bases). Between the trimmed V and J ends, which lost 5 bases and 8 bases, there was a span of 12 bases. This CDR3 has 13 amino acids. CDR1 and CDR2 (germline): MNHEY, SMNVEV (reference sequence). The CDR3 bases are TGTGCCAGCAGTATCAGGGAGGGAGAAAAACTGTTTTTT. It codes for CASSIREGEKLFF.